This T cell receptor beta chain was captured in a study of neurological immune-mediated disorders. The study, taken as a whole, reports: No CDR3 amino acid sequences recurred among expanded clones across subjects, suggesting private repertoires in all groups. While HTLV-1-associated myelopathy showed the greatest TCR clonal expansion, multiple sclerosis showed the least, falling below healthy controls.

2 million unsorted PBMCs were stored in RNAlater at -80 °C before RNA extraction. TCRdb analysed the 5' RACE reads with MiXCR anew, one entry per CDR3 protein. The profile shows roughly 89,000 distinct CDR3 sequences, approximately 2.4% of them singletons. The CDR3 has 14 amino acids. The germline V gene encodes CDR1 SEHNR and CDR2 FQNEAQ (reference sequence). V shed 4 bases and J shed 6 bases, with 16 bases lying between them. This clonotype showed up many times. The antigen remains unidentified. The genes are TRBV7-9 and TRBJ2-7; no clear D gene. Sequencing was carried out using PBMCs. This TCR came from a woman in her 30s with multiple sclerosis. The DNA for the CDR3 is TGTGCCAGCAGCTCCTATGCAGTGCCTCGCGAGCAGTACTTC. Amino acids: CASSSYAVPREQYF.